At least ten counts were recorded for the clone carrying this T cell receptor beta chain. TCRdb reanalysed the 5' RACE reads using MiXCR and keeps one entry per CDR3 protein. Of a few hundred thousand distinct CDR3 sequences detected, approximately 15% appear once; the ten largest clones hold around 24%. The data are from a study of T-cell memory formation after mild COVID-19. The trim removed 1 base at V and 7 bases at J, leaving 0 bases unmatched. This CDR3 has 15 amino acids. CDR1 is LNHNV and CDR2 is YYDKDF in the germline V gene (reference sequence). The sequence came from a man aged 18 to 29 who had mild COVID-19 (a few samples of this study predate the infection). Cell type and time point are not known. The genes are TRBV15 and TRBJ2-1, with TRBD2 matching over 14 bases. The specimen was PBMCs or a T cell subset sorted from them (not recorded which). This chain's CDR3 is CATSRGTSGGNEQFF. For the CDR3, the DNA is TGTGCCACCAGCAGAGGGACTAGCGGGGGGAATGAGCAGTTCTTC.